What follows describes a single TCR beta chain. As yet, its antigen is unknown. The CDR3 consists of 14 residues. The V and J ends lost 5 bases and 2 bases respectively, with 15 bases between them. Germline V gene sequence: CDR1 GTSNPN, CDR2 SVGIG (reference sequence). The method was immunoSEQ multiplex PCR; TCRdb's version includes in-frame clones alone and lacks a portion of them. Among 95,000 to 100,000 clones listed, approximately 84% were seen once. These data are taken from a study of T cell responses to AZD1222 COVID-19 vaccine. Study results and limitations: Clonal diversity may have been underestimated, and the donors were mostly white British, with more females than males. Vaccine-associated CD4 TCRs spanned spike, dominant at 160-218 and 743-854. No day 14 peak samples; only post-peak repertoires were characterized.

The chain carries TRBV30 and TRBJ1-1; unclear D gene. The material sequenced was peripheral blood, taken on day 0 of AZD1222 vaccination. This TCR derives from an adult in good health. The DNA of the CDR3 is TGTGCCTGGGAGCAAGATTTGAGAAACACTGAAGCTTTCTTT. Amino acids: CAWEQDLRNTEAFF.